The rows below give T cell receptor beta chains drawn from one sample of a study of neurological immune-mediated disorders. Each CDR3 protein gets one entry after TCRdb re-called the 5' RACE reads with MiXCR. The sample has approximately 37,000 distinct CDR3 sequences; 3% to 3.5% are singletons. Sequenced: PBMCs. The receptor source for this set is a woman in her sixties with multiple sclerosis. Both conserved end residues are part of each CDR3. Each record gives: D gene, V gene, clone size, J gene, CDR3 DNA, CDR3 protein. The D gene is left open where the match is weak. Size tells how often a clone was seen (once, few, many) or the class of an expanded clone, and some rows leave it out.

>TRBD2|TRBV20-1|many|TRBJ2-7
TGCAGTGCGGGGCAAGGGGGTAGCGGGGCCTACGAGCAGTACTTC
CSAGQGGSGAYEQYF
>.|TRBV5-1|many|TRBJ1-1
TGCGCCAGCAGCTTGGACAGCCTGAACACTGAAGCTTTCTTT
CASSLDSLNTEAFF
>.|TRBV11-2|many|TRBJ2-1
TGTGCCAGCAGCTTAGAGACATTTCGGAATGAGCAGTTCTTC
CASSLETFRNEQFF
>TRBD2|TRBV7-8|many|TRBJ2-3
TGTGCCAGCAGCCGTGTGGGGGGGGACACAGATACGCAGTATTTT
CASSRVGGDTDTQYF
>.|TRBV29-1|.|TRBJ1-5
TGCAGCGTTGGGGGCGCGGGTCAGCCCCAGCATTTT
CSVGGAGQPQHF
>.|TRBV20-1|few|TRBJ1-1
TGCAGTGCTAGAGATAGCGGACTGGCGAACACTGAAGCTTTCTTT
CSARDSGLANTEAFF
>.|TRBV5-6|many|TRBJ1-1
TGTGCCAGCAGCTTGGATAGGTTGGACGATACTGAAGCTTTCTTT
CASSLDRLDDTEAFF
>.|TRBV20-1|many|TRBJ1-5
TGCAGTGCTAGAGATTACAGCGGCTTAATGGCAGGCAATCAGCCCCAGCATTTT
CSARDYSGLMAGNQPQHF
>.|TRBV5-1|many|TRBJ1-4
TGCGCCAGCAGCTCTGCGGGGATGAATGAAAAACTGTTTTTT
CASSSAGMNEKLFF
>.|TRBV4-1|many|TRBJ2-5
TGCGCCAGCAGCCAAGCCTCGAAAGAGACCCAGTACTTC
CASSQASKETQYF